The sequence of this TCR beta chain was determined in a study of T-cell memory formation after mild COVID-19. Study in general: Among the donors, TCR clusters were largely specific to each donor. General study results and limits: CD4+ bias marked clones expanding day 15 to 37, unlike balanced contracting clones. Most CD4+ clones that shrank were in CM and EM, while CD8+ ones turned up in EMRA.

As to this clonotype: Antigen: not known.

TCRdb re-analysed the 5' RACE reads in MiXCR, keeping a single row per CDR3 protein. The repertoire includes 250,000 to 350,000 distinct CDR3 sequences, 13% to 15% of them detected once, and roughly a fifth sits in the top ten. The V gene's germline CDR1 is MNHEY and CDR2 SVGEGT. The CDR3 is 15 residues long. Trimming took off 6 bases at V and 9 bases at J, with 18 bases between the two ends. The chain links TRBV6-2 or TRBV6-3 to TRBJ1-6; D gene ambiguous. The TCR originated in a young man who had mild COVID-19 (a few samples of this study predate the infection). Cell type and time point are not known. Sample: PBMCs or a T cell subset sorted from them (not recorded which). In DNA, the CDR3 is TGTGCCAGCAGGGAGGCTCCGGACTCACTTTCACCCCTCCACTTT. It specifies CASREAPDSLSPLHF.